This is a list of T cell receptor beta chains from one sample in a study of memory CD4+ T cells and cytomegalovirus serostatus. Data came from immunoSEQ multiplex PCR; TCRdb stores just in-frame clones and leaves some out. The table lists around 76,000 clones, around 82% of them singletons, with around 2.6% in the top ten. Sequencing was carried out using memory CD4+ T cells from blood. All receptors derive from an adult in good health and CMV-seropositive. Each CDR3 is given with its conserved first and last residue. The order of the fields is D gene, J gene, CDR3 length, V gene, clone size, CDR3 protein, CDR3 DNA. The D gene is left open where the match is weak. The size field is filled for only some rows; it gives once, few, many or a size class.

D: -
J: TRBJ1-1
length: 12
V: TRBV28
size: -
CDR3: CASSFSYTEAFF
DNA: TGTGCCAGCAGTTTCTCGTACACTGAAGCTTTCTTT

D: -
J: TRBJ1-4
length: 14
V: TRBV28
size: many
CDR3: CASIPTWGGEKLFF
DNA: TGTGCCAGCATTCCGACTTGGGGCGGTGAAAAACTGTTTTTT

D: -
J: TRBJ1-2
length: 14
V: TRBV5-1
size: -
CDR3: CASSVMTQNGGYTF
DNA: TGCGCCAGCAGCGTTATGACACAGAATGGAGGCTACACCTTC

D: -
J: TRBJ2-7
length: 15
V: TRBV14
size: -
CDR3: CASSQDLAETPVLYF
DNA: TGTGCCAGCAGCCAAGATCTGGCCGAGACTCCGGTCTTGTACTTC

D: -
J: TRBJ2-2
length: 13
V: TRBV2
size: -
CDR3: CAPRLGNTGELFF
DNA: TGTGCCCCGAGGTTGGGTAACACCGGGGAGCTGTTTTTT

D: -
J: TRBJ2-1
length: 13
V: TRBV28
size: -
CDR3: CASSQGAPYEQFF
DNA: TGTGCCAGCAGTCAGGGCGCCCCCTATGAGCAGTTCTTC

D: -
J: TRBJ1-1
length: 15
V: TRBV7-9
size: -
CDR3: CASSFSLGRAPSAFF
DNA: TGTGCCAGCAGCTTTTCGCTTGGCAGGGCCCCGTCAGCTTTCTTT

D: -
J: TRBJ2-1
length: 15
V: TRBV18
size: -
CDR3: CASSPPLVPSPEQFF
DNA: TGTGCCAGCTCACCACCGCTAGTCCCATCCCCTGAGCAGTTCTTC

D: -
J: TRBJ2-7
length: 14
V: TRBV5-1
size: few
CDR3: CASSLGGRVREQYF
DNA: TGCGCCAGCAGCTTGGGAGGCAGGGTACGCGAGCAGTACTTC

D: -
J: TRBJ1-5
length: 15
V: TRBV5-1
size: -
CDR3: CASSPGTSSNQPQHF
DNA: TGCGCCAGCAGCCCCGGGACGTCTAGCAATCAGCCCCAGCATTTT

D: TRBD1
J: TRBJ1-5
length: 17
V: TRBV28
size: -
CDR3: CASSSYRDRALYQPQHF
DNA: TGTGCCAGCAGTTCATACCGGGACAGGGCCCTTTATCAGCCCCAGCATTTT

D: -
J: TRBJ2-2
length: 13
V: TRBV27
size: -
CDR3: CASSIISTGELFF
DNA: TGTGCCAGCAGCATCATATCCACCGGGGAGCTGTTTTTT

D: TRBD1
J: TRBJ1-2
length: 14
V: TRBV10-3
size: -
CDR3: CAISESDRGHGYTF
DNA: TGTGCCATCAGTGAGTCAGACAGGGGCCATGGCTACACCTTC

D: -
J: TRBJ1-1
length: 13
V: TRBV18
size: -
CDR3: CAGYAEINTEAFF
DNA: TGTGCCGGCTATGCGGAAATCAACACTGAAGCTTTCTTT

D: -
J: TRBJ2-3
length: 11
V: TRBV6-6
size: -
CDR3: CASRNTDTQYF
DNA: TGTGCCAGCAGGAACACAGATACGCAGTATTTT

D: TRBD1
J: TRBJ2-3
length: 14
V: TRBV30
size: -
CDR3: CAWSGGQTTDTQYF
DNA: TGTGCCTGGAGTGGGGGACAGACCACAGATACGCAGTATTTT

D: -
J: TRBJ2-3
length: 11
V: TRBV10-3
size: once
CDR3: CATGGGDTQYF
DNA: TGTGCCACAGGGGGGGGAGATACGCAGTATTTT

D: -
J: TRBJ1-3
length: 16
V: TRBV11-2
size: -
CDR3: CASSLAYRYSGNTIYF
DNA: TGTGCCAGCAGCTTAGCTTACCGGTACTCTGGAAACACCATATATTTT

D: TRBD2
J: TRBJ2-2
length: 16
V: TRBV15
size: -
CDR3: CATSRDFGTITGELFF
DNA: TGTGCCACCAGCAGAGATTTCGGGACTATCACCGGGGAGCTGTTTTTT

D: -
J: TRBJ1-3
length: 17
V: TRBV7-2
size: -
CDR3: CASSFRGGGSAGNTIYF
DNA: TGTGCCAGCAGCTTTCGCGGGGGGGGCTCAGCTGGAAACACCATATATTTT

D: TRBD1
J: TRBJ2-1
length: 14
V: TRBV6-1
size: -
CDR3: CASSLTGLYNEQFF
DNA: TGTGCCAGCAGTCTGACAGGGCTCTACAATGAGCAGTTCTTC

D: -
J: TRBJ1-2
length: 16
V: TRBV11-2
size: -
CDR3: CASSPGLVSRIRGYTF
DNA: TGTGCCAGCAGCCCTGGCTTGGTCAGCCGTATTCGGGGCTACACCTTC

D: TRBD1
J: TRBJ2-2
length: 15
V: TRBV7-2
size: -
CDR3: CASSPQTGETGELFF
DNA: TGTGCCAGCAGCCCCCAGACAGGGGAAACCGGGGAGCTGTTTTTT

D: TRBD1
J: TRBJ2-1
length: 13
V: TRBV30
size: once
CDR3: CARKLTGVNEQFF
DNA: TGTGCCCGGAAACTGACAGGGGTGAATGAGCAGTTCTTC

D: TRBD1
J: TRBJ2-5
length: 14
V: TRBV11-3
size: few
CDR3: CASSKGDSQETQYF
DNA: TGTGCCAGCTCGAAAGGGGACAGCCAAGAGACCCAGTACTTC

D: -
J: TRBJ2-5
length: 13
V: TRBV7-8
size: -
CDR3: CASRKRIQETQYF
DNA: TGTGCCAGCAGGAAGAGAATCCAAGAGACCCAGTACTTC